This TCR beta chain was identified in a study of cytomegalovirus exposure and HLA in healthy donors. Background on the study: Prior work identified around 110 million unique TCR beta sequences in approximately 180 million T cells.

Both 60 Vbeta primers and 13 Jbeta primers went into the PCR. Assay used: immunoSEQ multiplex PCR; TCRdb lists only in-frame clones, some missing. This repertoire comprises 200,000 or so clones; its ten largest clones make up 1.1%. General study results and limits: Upon later analysis, TCR association rates were observed to vary by HLA locus, being highest for DRB1 and lowest for HLA-C. The only immune exposure information that was available was CMV serostatus.

As to this clone: Antigen specificity is unknown.

The clonotype originates from a girl aged 2 to 9 in good health and CMV-seropositive. Sequenced material: PBMCs.

CDR3: CASSMAGNYGYTF. DNA for the CDR3: TGTGCCAGTAGTATGGCGGGCAACTATGGCTACACCTTC. This chain connects TRBV19 to TRBJ1-2, with D unresolved. The V gene lost 3 bases and the J gene lost 2 bases, with 7 bases spanning the gap. CDR1 is LNHDA and CDR2 is SQIVND in the germline V gene (reference sequence). The CDR3 spans 13 residues.